Described below is a single T cell receptor (beta chain) sequence and its context. This sample is drawn from a study of control samples from healthy donors and cancer patients. V lost 3 bases and J lost 8, with 16 bases in between. This CDR3 is 14 amino acids long. In germline, CDR1 is MDHEN, CDR2 SYDVKM. Measured with immunoSEQ multiplex PCR; TCRdb has only the in-frame clones, and not every one. The sample shows about 67,000 clones, more than 75% of them seen only once. The clonotype originates from a woman aged 45 to 65 with head and neck cancer. Sequenced input: PBMCs. V is TRBV28 and J is TRBJ1-2; weak D call: TRBD1 (5 bases). The CDR3 here is CASSFAAGREGYTF. DNA of the CDR3: TGTGCCAGCAGTTTTGCGGCAGGGAGGGAGGGCTACACCTTC.